The source of this T cell receptor (beta chain) is a study of identical twins. Overall study results and limits: The study reached conclusions through statistical analysis that was cross-sectional, not following the same donors.

The junction had 10 bases not matched to a gene; V was cut back by 4 bases and J by 7 bases. This CDR3 comprises 15 residues. Germline CDR1 SGHRS, CDR2 YFSETQ. This clonotype was picked up a small number of times. Its target is not known. Template switching added a universal primer site, and cDNA bore unique molecular identifiers. Each CDR3 protein is one row after TCRdb ran MiXCR on the 5' RACE reads. The data contain 300,000 or so distinct CDR3 sequences, nearly 9.5% of them singletons. All of the donors were Caucasians in good health. Separately, the same data were catalogued under a study of yellow fever vaccine responses in identical twins. That source reports: Twins' vaccine T cell responses reportedly seemed partly convergent and partly personalized.

Sequenced input: CD8+ T cells sorted from blood. The clonotype originates from a woman aged 18-30 years in good health. The chain is built from TRBV5-1 and TRBJ2-7, with 11 bases that match TRBD1. The CDR3 coding sequence is TGCGCCAGCAGCATGGGACAGGGGGGTCTTTGGGAGCAGTACTTC. It codes for CASSMGQGGLWEQYF.